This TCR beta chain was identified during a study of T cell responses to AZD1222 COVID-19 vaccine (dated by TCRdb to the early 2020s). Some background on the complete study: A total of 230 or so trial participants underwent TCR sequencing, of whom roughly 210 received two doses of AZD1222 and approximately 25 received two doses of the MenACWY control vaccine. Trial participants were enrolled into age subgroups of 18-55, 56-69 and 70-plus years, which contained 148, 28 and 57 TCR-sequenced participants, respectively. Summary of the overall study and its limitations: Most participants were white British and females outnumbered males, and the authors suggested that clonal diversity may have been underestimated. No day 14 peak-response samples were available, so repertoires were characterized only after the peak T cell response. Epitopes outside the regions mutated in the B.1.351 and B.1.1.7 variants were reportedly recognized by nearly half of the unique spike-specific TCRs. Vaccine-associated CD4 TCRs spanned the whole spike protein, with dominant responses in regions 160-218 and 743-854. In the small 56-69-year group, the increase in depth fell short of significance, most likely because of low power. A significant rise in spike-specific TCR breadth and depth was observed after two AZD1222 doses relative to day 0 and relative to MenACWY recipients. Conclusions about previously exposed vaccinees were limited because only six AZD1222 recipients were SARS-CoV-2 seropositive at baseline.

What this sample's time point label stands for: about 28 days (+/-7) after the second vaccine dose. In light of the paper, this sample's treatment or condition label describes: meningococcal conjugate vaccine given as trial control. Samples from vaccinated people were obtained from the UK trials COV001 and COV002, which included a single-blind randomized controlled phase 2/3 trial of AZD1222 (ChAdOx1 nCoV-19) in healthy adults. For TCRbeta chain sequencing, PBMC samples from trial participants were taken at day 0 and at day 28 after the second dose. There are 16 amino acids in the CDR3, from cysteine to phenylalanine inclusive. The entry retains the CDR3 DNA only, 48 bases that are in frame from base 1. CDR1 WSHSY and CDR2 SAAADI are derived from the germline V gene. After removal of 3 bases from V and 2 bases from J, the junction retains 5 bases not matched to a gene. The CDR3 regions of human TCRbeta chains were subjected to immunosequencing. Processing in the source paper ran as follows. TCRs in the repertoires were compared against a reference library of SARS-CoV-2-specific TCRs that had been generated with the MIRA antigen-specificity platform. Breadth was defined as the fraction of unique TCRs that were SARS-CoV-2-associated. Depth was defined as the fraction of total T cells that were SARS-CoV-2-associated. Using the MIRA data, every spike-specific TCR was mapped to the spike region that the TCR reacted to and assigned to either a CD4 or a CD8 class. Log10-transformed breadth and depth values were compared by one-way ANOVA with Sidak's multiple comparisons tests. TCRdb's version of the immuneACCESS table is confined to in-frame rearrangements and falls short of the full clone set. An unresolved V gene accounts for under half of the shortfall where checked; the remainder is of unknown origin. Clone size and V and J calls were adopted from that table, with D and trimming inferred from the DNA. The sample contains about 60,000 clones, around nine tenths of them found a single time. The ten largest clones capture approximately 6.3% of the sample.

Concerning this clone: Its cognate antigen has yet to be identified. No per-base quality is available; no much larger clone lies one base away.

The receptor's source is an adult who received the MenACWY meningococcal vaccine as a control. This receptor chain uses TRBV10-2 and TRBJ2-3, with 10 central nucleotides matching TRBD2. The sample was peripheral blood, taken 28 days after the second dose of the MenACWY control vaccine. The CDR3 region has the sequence CASSDSSGSPTDTQYF. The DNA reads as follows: TGCGCCAGCAGTGACTCTAGCGGGAGTCCCACAGATACGCAGTATTTT.